This T cell receptor (beta chain) was recorded in a study of CD8 T cells in ankylosing spondylitis. Germline CDR1 and CDR2: SGHVS and FNYEAQ. The CDR3 is made up of 15 amino acids. V shed 6 bases and J shed 0 bases, with 12 bases lying between them. Researchers built TCR beta libraries using quantitative 5'-RACE with molecular barcodes. TCRdb re-analysed the 5' RACE reads in MiXCR, keeping a single row per CDR3 protein. The data show about 90,000 distinct CDR3 sequences, about 27% seen once. The specimen was blood, either unsorted or a sorted T cell fraction (not recorded which). The chain uses TRBV7-6 and TRBJ2-1, with D possibly being TRBD1 (7 bases). The clonotype comes from a male donor with ankylosing spondylitis or in good health (not recorded which). The CDR3: CASSPGGSSYNEQFF. As DNA, the CDR3 is TGTGCCAGCAGTCCAGGGGGGAGCTCCTACAATGAGCAGTTCTTC.